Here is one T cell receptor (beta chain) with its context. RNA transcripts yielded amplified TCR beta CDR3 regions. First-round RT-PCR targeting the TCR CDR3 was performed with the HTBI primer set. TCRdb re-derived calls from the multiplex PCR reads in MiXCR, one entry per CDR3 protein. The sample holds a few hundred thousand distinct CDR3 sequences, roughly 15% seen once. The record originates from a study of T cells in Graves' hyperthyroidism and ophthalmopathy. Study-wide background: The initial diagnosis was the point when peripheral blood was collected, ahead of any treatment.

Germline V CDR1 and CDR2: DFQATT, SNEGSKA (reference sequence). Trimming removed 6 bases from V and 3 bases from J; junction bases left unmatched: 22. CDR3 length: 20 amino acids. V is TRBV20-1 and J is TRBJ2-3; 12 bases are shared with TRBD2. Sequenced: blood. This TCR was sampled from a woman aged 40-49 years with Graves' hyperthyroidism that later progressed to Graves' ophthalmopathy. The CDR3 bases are TGCAGTGCGGCCGGGACAGGAGCCTTGCTAGCGGGAGGGGGGACAGATACGCAGTATTTT. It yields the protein CSAAGTGALLAGGGTDTQYF.